This TCR beta chain derives from a study of OX40 agonist ivuxolimab in advanced cancers. About the study as a whole: Ivuxolimab, which targeted the costimulatory receptor OX40 (CD134), was an agonistic, fully human IgG2 monoclonal antibody. Intravenous ivuxolimab was administered to patients every 2 weeks at six dose levels: 0.01, 0.1, 0.3, 1.5, 3 and 10 mg/kg. Of the roughly 50 dose-escalation patients, hepatocellular carcinoma was present in around 20, melanoma in approximately 15, renal cell carcinoma in 9 and head and neck cancer in 9. A male proportion of 75% to 85% and a mean age of approximately 61 years, ranging from 23 to 79, were recorded for the dose-escalation cohort. Patients were allowed to have had prior anti-PD-1, anti-PD-L1 or anti-CTLA-4 therapy, and roughly two fifths of the dose-escalation patients had been treated with checkpoint inhibitors. Partial responses were achieved by three dose-escalation patients, of whom one had hepatocellular carcinoma and two had cutaneous melanoma. Peripheral TCRbeta sequencing aimed to test whether ivuxolimab altered TCR sequence diversity and caused clonal T-cell expansion. The paper describes the monotherapy dose-escalation part (N ≈ 52 patients) of the phase I trial of ivuxolimab.

V drops 0 bases and J drops 4 bases, leaving 13 bases in between. CDR1 and CDR2, per the germline V gene, are SGHRS and YFSETQ. The CDR3 holds 15 amino acids from the cysteine to the phenylalanine. CDR3 DNA only is kept here, 45 bases in frame from base 1. For sequencing of the TCRbeta CDR3 region, genomic DNA was extracted from the sorted cells. The immunoSEQ Assay was used to sequence the TCRbeta CDR3 regions. Here the immuneACCESS table is served through TCRdb, limited to in-frame sequences with V and J called. Missing clones are a known gap in these copies; in checked studies unresolved V genes cover under half, and the rest lacks a known reason. The sample includes under 55,000 clones, with about nine tenths observed a single time. The top ten clonotypes cover 5.5% to 7% of the sample. About this clone: Its antigen is still unknown. Within one base of it there is no much larger clone, and no base qualities were kept.

Patients with a history of autoimmune disease or receiving systemic immunosuppression were excluded from the trial. Peripheral blood for TCR sequencing was drawn from every dose cohort at baseline, at cycle 4 day 1 and at cycle 7 day 1. Samples were obtained from an open-label, multicenter, first-in-human phase I dose-escalation trial of ivuxolimab. Adults with locally advanced or metastatic head and neck squamous cell, hepatocellular, melanoma or renal cell carcinoma were enrolled in the trial. Before TCR sequencing, CD4+ and CD8+ T cells were separately sorted from peripheral blood. Results and caveats for the whole study, not just this receptor: Low levels of normalized T-cell clonal expansion were also seen in some nonresponding patients. On average, CD8+ T cells showed more expanded clones than CD4+ T cells after ivuxolimab. The antigen specificity of the peripheral T cells that underwent clonal expansion was not determined. At doses from 0.1 to 3.0 mg/kg, clonal expansion was seen in both CD4+ and CD8+ blood T cells between baseline and week 6. In partial responders in the 0.1-3.0 mg/kg groups, normalized peripheral clonal expansion was found to be among the lowest, especially among CD8+ T cells.

Material: CD4+ or CD8+ T cells sorted from blood, obtained in a trial of the OX40 agonist ivuxolimab. The chain links TRBV5-1 with TRBJ1-2; the D region possibly corresponds to TRBD1 (5 bases align). The clonotype comes from an adult with an advanced solid tumor such as melanoma, head and neck, liver or kidney cancer. Here is the DNA: TGCGCCAGCAGCTTGGGGTTGGCAGGGACCTATGGCTACACCTTC. Its protein is CASSLGLAGTYGYTF.